This T cell receptor beta chain was profiled in a study of T cells after yellow fever vaccination (dated by TCRdb to the late 2010s). In the study overall: The SMART-Seq v4 Ultra Low Input RNA kit was used to prepare libraries from fractions with low cell numbers. To follow T-cell clones before and after primary and booster YFV17D yellow fever vaccination, bulk TCR alpha and beta repertoires were sequenced over time. Two healthy male donors, one aged 18 to 30 and one aged 30 to 40 years, made up the cohort. Blood was collected at multiple timepoints before and after primary and secondary immunization, and bulk PBMC replicates and cell subsets were isolated.

CDR3 length: 11 amino acids, cysteine to phenylalanine. Left in the record is the CDR3 DNA by itself, 33 bases read in frame from the first base. Based on the germline V gene, the CDR1 and CDR2 sequences are WSHSY and SAAADI. V was cut back by 11 bases and J by 8 bases, leaving a gap of 15 bases between them. TCR cDNA was made using 5'RACE template switching, a step that added a universal primer site and unique molecular identifiers. Priming of cDNA synthesis was performed from both the TCR alpha and TCR beta constant segments. Library amplification used two PCR steps, and the second PCR step added sample barcodes and sequencing adapters. Sequencing of the libraries was done on either Illumina HiSeq 2500 (2x100 bp) or NovaSeq (2x150 bp). On the authors' methods: Reads were demultiplexed and collapsed into UMI consensus sequences with MIGEC, and V(D)J alignment was performed with MiXCR. Clonotypes responding to the vaccine were identified with edgeR on replicate PBMC samples, with the criteria of FDR below 0.01 and a log2 fold change above 5 up to day 15. Bulk clonotypes were assigned CD4 or CD8 identity according to which sequenced CD4 or CD8 repertoire held them at higher abundance. TCRdb passed the public sequencing reads through fastp at Q25 and MiXCR, retaining productive beta sequences. Entries are consolidated by CDR3 protein sequence, retaining the most common genes and DNA. V and J calls and clone size were set by TCRdb, not the authors. The sample yields hundreds of thousands of distinct CDR3 sequences; about 6% were counted once. The top ten hold around 16% of the sample.

The full study reports these points: A small share of clonotypes was detected in both CD4 and CD8 compartments, with the overlap likely arising from convergent recombination. Compared with the primary T-cell response, the secondary T-cell response was weaker but faster, peaking on day 5 rather than day 15. Computational filtering was required because FACS-sorted repertoires could contain abundant contaminating clonotypes from the bulk population. Because the study included only two donors, the extent to which the findings can be generalized is limited. After the booster, most of the clones that had expanded following primary vaccination were detected again (96% of CD4 and around 90% of CD8), which suggests that memory was broadly maintained.

This clonotype was detected a few times. This clone's antigen is unknown. Base qualities are not at hand, and no much larger clone is one base apart. The treatment or condition tag for this specimen amounts to: live attenuated yellow fever vaccine strain. At each blood-draw timepoint, two biological replicates of bulk PBMCs were obtained. PBMCs were isolated from peripheral blood using a standard Ficoll-Paque protocol. TriZol was used to extract RNA from bulk PBMCs, from CD4 and CD8 fractions, and from dextramer-positive and dextramer-negative fractions. This material consisted of PBMCs, taken 5 days after the yellow fever booster vaccination. The origin of this receptor is a man in his thirties or forties who received the YFV17D yellow fever vaccine. This chain is built from TRBV10-2 and TRBJ1-2; confidence is insufficient to name the D gene. Read as DNA, the sequence is TGCGCCCTACGACAAGGCTCGGGCTACACCTTC. Protein translation: CALRQGSGYTF.